The next 17 T cell receptor beta chains were all read from a single sample in a study of CXCR3-negative and CXCR3-positive naive CD8 T cells (dated by TCRdb to between 2017 and 2020). These receptors' targets are unknown. Summary of the overall study and its limitations: Compared with CXCR3-negative naive cells, CXCR3-positive naive cells had TRB CDR3s with higher hydrophobicity (lower Kidera factor 4), lower energy, and higher strength and volume indices.

The sequencer was a NextSeq 550. The Human TCR Profiling Kit (MiLaboratory) was used to prepare UMI-labeled 5' RACE TRB cDNA libraries. TCRdb reprocessed the reads, so every CDR3 protein sequence counts as one entry and DNA is not shown. The sample has 150,000 to 180,000 distinct CDR3 sequences on record. The ten top clones hold 0.45% to 0.55% of the sample. Sequencing was carried out using naive CXCR3+ CD8+ T cells from blood. The sample's cell subset or site label, decoded: CD45RO-CCR7+CD27+CD95- naive CD8+ T cells expressing CXCR3 (TNR3+). Receptor source: a human donor in good health. Some clones in this sample may be carry-over from other donors' samples.

The genes are TRBV28 and TRBJ1-5; TCRdb outputs TRBD1, but without DNA this stays unchecked. Germline lookup yields CDR1 MDHEN and CDR2 SYDVKM. The CDR3 totals 16 residues. This CDR3 is CASAWGWRRSNQPQHF.

The gene calls are TRBV20-1 and TRBJ2-7; TCRdb returns TRBD2, unconfirmable since there is no DNA. Germline CDR1 is DFQATT and CDR2 is SNEGSKA (reference sequence). The CDR3 has 15 amino acids. CDR3: CSAPDSASVSYEQYF.

The J gene is TRBJ2-3, the V gene TRBV12-3 or TRBV12-4. The length of the CDR3 is 13 residues. CDR3 region: CASSFLRTDTQYF.

The rearrangement joins TRBV7-9 to TRBJ2-3; TCRdb designates TRBD2, a call that cannot be tested without DNA. CDR3 size: 18 residues. CDR1 is SEHNR and CDR2 is FQNEAQ in the germline V gene (reference sequence). CDR3 region: CASSRRSAKRDPTDTQYF.

This chain links TRBV12-3 or TRBV12-4 with TRBJ2-2; TCRdb picks TRBD1, but there is no DNA to check that call. The length of the CDR3 is 16 residues. The chain's CDR3 is CASTLARTGETGELFF.

The rearrangement links TRBV5-1 to TRBJ2-4; TCRdb's D call of TRBD1 is untestable without DNA. The CDR3 runs to 16 residues. Germline V gene lookup returns CDR1 SGHRS and CDR2 YFSETQ. CDR3 amino acids: CASTQDRLGAENIQYF.

The rearrangement links TRBV12-3 or TRBV12-4 to TRBJ2-1; the TRBD1 assignment by TCRdb is unverifiable without DNA. The CDR3 is 11 amino acids. CDR3 sequence reads: CASSGQGNKFF.

The chain uses TRBV20-1 and TRBJ2-7; TCRdb returns TRBD1, unconfirmable since there is no DNA. The CDR3 is 14 amino acids. Germline CDR1 reads DFQATT; CDR2 reads SNEGSKA (reference sequence). CDR3 residues: CSAPGGAALYEQYF.

The chain's CDR3 is CASEARGGQETQYF. The rearrangement uses TRBV11-2 and TRBJ2-5; TCRdb's D call, TRBD1, is unchecked because there is no DNA. The CDR3 has 14 residues. CDR1 and CDR2 from the germline V gene are SGHAT and FQNNGV.

The V and J genes are TRBV9 and TRBJ2-2; the TCRdb call, TRBD2, lacks DNA for checking. CDR1 is SGDLS and CDR2 is YYNGEE in the germline V gene. CDR3 length: 21 residues. The CDR3 spells CASSVPTGTSGSQLNTGELFF.

The J gene is TRBJ1-1, the V gene TRBV6-2 or TRBV6-3; TCRdb's D call, TRBD1, is unchecked because there is no DNA. The CDR3 is made up of 16 amino acids. CDR1 and CDR2 from the germline V gene are MNHEY and SVGEGT. The CDR3 is CASSSPGQGFNTEAFF.

The chain has TRBV7-9 and TRBJ2-7; TCRdb's D gene call, TRBD2, goes unchecked for lack of DNA. This CDR3 spans 17 amino acids. The germline V gene encodes CDR1 SEHNR and CDR2 FQNEAQ (reference sequence). The CDR3 spells CASSGTSSRGTWFEQYF.

The CDR3 is CASSMWGGNTEAFF. The chain recombines TRBV19 with TRBJ1-1; there is no DNA to check the TCRdb D call of TRBD1. This CDR3 spans 14 amino acids. Germline V lookup: CDR1 LNHDA, CDR2 SQIVND (reference sequence).

J is TRBJ2-5 and V is TRBV29-1; TCRdb designates TRBD1, a call that cannot be tested without DNA. Germline values: CDR1 SQVTM, CDR2 ANQGSEA. The CDR3 extends over 12 amino acids. Here the CDR3 reads CSATGIEETQYF. The whole variable domain, filled in from reference TRBV29-1 and TRBJ2-5, reads SAVISQKPSRDICQRGTSLTIQCQVDSQVTMMFWYRQQPGQSLTLIATANQGSEATYESGFVIDKFPISRPNLTFSTLTVSNMSPEDSSIYLCSATGIEETQYFGPGTRLLVL.

The chain employs TRBV28 and TRBJ2-7; there is no DNA to check the TCRdb D call of TRBD1. Germline CDR1 MDHEN, CDR2 SYDVKM. The CDR3 consists of 11 residues. This chain's CDR3 is CASSWGPEQYF.

The V and J genes are TRBV14 and TRBJ2-3; the D call of TRBD2 rests on TCRdb alone, since no DNA is present to check it. This CDR3 is 17 amino acids long. Germline lookup yields CDR1 SGHDN and CDR2 FVKESK. This CDR3 is CASSQWTSGGATDTQYF.

The gene calls are TRBV10-1 and TRBJ2-1. The CDR3 extends over 14 amino acids. Germline values: CDR1 WNHNN, CDR2 SYGVQD (reference sequence). The CDR3: CASSIDSSYNEQFF.